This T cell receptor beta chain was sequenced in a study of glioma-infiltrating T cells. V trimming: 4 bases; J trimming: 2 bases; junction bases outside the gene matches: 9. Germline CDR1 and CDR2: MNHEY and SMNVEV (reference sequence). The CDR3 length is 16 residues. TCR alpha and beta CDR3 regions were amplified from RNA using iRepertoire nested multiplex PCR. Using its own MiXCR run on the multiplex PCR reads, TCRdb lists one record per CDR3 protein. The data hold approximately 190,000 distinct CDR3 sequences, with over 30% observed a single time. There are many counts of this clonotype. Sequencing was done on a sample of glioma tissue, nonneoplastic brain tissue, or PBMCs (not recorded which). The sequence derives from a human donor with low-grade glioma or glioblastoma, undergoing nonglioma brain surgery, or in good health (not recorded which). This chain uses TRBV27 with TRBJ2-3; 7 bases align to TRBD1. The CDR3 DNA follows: TGTGCCAGCAGTTACACCGGGACAGTACACACAGATACGCAGTATTTT. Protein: CASSYTGTVHTDTQYF.